These 6 T cell receptor beta chains came from one sample sequenced in a study of radiotherapy plus CTLA-4 blockade in lung cancer. Some clones are missing from TCRdb's copy, which holds only in-frame ones; the method was immunoSEQ multiplex PCR. This table holds about 60,000 clones, roughly four fifths found once. Sample: peripheral blood, taken from a patient treated with radiotherapy plus ipilimumab. These receptors all come from a human donor with non-small cell lung cancer who had a partial response to radiotherapy plus ipilimumab.

V is TRBV5-1 and J is TRBJ1-3, with 7 bases matching TRBD1. V lost 0 bases and J lost 0; bases outside the gene matches: 3. The CDR3 consists of 16 residues. Germline lookup yields CDR1 SGHRS and CDR2 YFSETQ. The CDR3: CASSLEAGGSGNTIYF. The CDR3 region has the DNA TGCGCCAGCAGCTTGGAGGCAGGGGGCTCTGGAAACACCATATATTTT.

The chain couples TRBV5-4 to TRBJ1-4; D remains ambiguous. Germline CDR1 reads SGHNT; CDR2 reads YYREEE (reference sequence). There are 15 residues in the CDR3. Trimming removed 1 base at V and 7 bases at J, with 14 bases between. The chain's CDR3 is CASSLTGNPSEKLFF. DNA for the CDR3: TGTGCCAGCAGCTTGACCGGGAACCCCTCTGAAAAACTGTTTTTT.

The count of this clone is one. The CDR3 here is CASSLQGDYNEQFF. The DNA of the CDR3 is TGTGCCAGCAGCTTGCAGGGCGACTACAATGAGCAGTTCTTC. V gene TRBV5-6 combines with J gene TRBJ2-1, with D possibly TRBD1 on 5 matching bases. CDR1 and CDR2 (germline): SGHDT, YYEEEE. There are 14 residues in the CDR3. Deletions cut 1 base from V and 3 bases from J, with 8 bases between.

The chain couples TRBV19 to TRBJ2-1; 7 nucleotides match TRBD2. This CDR3 has 16 amino acids. CDR1 is LNHDA and CDR2 is SQIVND in the germline V gene (reference sequence). V lost 7 bases, J lost 6 bases, and 15 bases stayed unmatched. Here the CDR3 reads CASTPFGGSQSNEQFF. CDR3 DNA sequence: TGTGCCAGTACCCCCTTTGGCGGGAGTCAGTCCAATGAGCAGTTCTTC.

The chain uses TRBV9 and TRBJ2-5, with TRBD2 identical over 10 bases. Judging by the DNA end, TRBJ2-7 fits better; the J call may be wrong. CDR1 SGDLS and CDR2 YYNGEE come from the germline V gene. The CDR3 loop spans 15 amino acids. CDR3 in DNA: TGTGCCAGCAGCGTAGGAAGCGGGAGGGCCTACGAGCAGTACTTC. Its translation: CASSVGSGRAYEQYF.

This clone was counted a few times. The genes are TRBV28 and TRBJ2-6, with D possibly matching TRBD2 (5 bases). CDR1 is MDHEN and CDR2 is SYDVKM in the germline V gene. V lost 8 bases to trimming and J lost 0 bases, with 14 bases between them. This CDR3 is built from 16 residues. The CDR3 bases are TGTGCCAGCCTCCCGGCGGGCAGCTCTGGGGCCAACGTCCTGACTTTC. Protein: CASLPAGSSGANVLTF.